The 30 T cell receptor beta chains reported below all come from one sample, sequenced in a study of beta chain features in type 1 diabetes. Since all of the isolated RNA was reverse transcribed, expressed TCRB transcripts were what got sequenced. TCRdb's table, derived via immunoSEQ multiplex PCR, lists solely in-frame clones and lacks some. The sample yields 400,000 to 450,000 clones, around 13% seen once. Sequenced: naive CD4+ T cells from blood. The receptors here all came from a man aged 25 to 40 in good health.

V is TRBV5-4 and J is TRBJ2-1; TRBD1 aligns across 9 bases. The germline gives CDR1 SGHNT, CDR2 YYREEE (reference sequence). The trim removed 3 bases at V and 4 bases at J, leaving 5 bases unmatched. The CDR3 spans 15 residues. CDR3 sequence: CASSSGQGKYNEQFF. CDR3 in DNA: TGTGCCAGCAGCTCGGGACAGGGAAAATACAATGAGCAGTTCTTC.

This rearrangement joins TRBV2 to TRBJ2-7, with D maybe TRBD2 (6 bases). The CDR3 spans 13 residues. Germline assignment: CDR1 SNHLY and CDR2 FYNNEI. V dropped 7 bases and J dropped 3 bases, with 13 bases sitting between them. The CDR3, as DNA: TGTGCCAGCAATCGGGACTTAAACTACGAGCAGTACGTC. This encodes CASNRDLNYEQYV.

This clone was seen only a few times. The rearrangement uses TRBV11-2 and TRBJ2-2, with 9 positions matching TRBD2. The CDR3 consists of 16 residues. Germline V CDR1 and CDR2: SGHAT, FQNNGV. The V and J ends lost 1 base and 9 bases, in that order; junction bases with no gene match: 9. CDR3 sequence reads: CASSLVKGTSYRELFF. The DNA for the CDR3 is TGTGCCAGCAGCTTAGTAAAAGGGACTAGCTACAGGGAGCTGTTTTTT.

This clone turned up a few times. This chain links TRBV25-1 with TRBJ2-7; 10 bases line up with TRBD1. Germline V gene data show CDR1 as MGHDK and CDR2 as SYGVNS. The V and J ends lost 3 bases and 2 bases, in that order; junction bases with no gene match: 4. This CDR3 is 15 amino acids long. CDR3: CASSDGDRGPYEQYV. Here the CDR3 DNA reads TGTGCCAGCAGTGATGGGGACAGGGGTCCCTACGAGCAGTACGTC.

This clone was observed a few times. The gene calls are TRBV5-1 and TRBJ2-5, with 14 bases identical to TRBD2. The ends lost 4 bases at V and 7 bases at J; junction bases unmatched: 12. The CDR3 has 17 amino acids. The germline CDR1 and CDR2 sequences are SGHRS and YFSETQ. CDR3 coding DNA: TGCGCCAGCAGCCCCCTCCCTGGACTAGCGGGGGGCGGGACCCAGTACTTC. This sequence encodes CASSPLPGLAGGGTQYF.

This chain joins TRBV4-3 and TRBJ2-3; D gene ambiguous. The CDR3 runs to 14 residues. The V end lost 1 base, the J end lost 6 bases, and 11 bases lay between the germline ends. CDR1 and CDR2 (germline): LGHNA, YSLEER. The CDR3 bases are TGCGCCAGCAGCCAAGGACTCTGGGCTGATACGCAGTATTTT. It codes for CASSQGLWADTQYF.

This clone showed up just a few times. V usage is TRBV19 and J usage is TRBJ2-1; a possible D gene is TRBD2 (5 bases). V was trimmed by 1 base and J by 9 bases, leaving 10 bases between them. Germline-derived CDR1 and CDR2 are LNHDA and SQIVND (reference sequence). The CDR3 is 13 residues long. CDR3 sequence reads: CASSIGEIGEQFF. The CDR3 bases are TGTGCCAGTAGTATAGGGGAGATCGGTGAGCAGTTCTTC.

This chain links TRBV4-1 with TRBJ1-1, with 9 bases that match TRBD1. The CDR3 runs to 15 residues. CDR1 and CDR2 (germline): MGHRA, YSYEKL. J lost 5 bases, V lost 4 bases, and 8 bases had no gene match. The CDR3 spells CASSPGDRAYTEAFF. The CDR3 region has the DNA TGCGCCAGCAGCCCCGGGGACAGGGCATATACTGAAGCTTTCTTT.

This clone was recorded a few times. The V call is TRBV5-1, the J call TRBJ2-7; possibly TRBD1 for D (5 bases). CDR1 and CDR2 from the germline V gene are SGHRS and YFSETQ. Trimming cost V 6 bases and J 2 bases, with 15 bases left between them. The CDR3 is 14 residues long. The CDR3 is CASMLKARAYEQYF. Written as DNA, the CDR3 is TGCGCCAGCATGCTAAAGGCCAGGGCCTACGAGCAGTACTTC.

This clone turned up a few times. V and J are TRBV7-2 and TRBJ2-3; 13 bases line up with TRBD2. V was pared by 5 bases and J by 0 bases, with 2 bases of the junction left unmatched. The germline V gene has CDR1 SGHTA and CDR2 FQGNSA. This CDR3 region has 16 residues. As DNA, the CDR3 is TGTGCCAGCAGCATGGGACTAGCGGGAAGCACAGATACGCAGTATTTT. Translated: CASSMGLAGSTDTQYF.

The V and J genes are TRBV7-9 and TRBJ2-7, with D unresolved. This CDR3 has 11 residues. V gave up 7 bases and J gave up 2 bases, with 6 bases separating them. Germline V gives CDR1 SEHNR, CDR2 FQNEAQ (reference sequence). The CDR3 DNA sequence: TGTGCCAGCATCGGGCCCTACGAGCAGTACGTC. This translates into CASIGPYEQYV.

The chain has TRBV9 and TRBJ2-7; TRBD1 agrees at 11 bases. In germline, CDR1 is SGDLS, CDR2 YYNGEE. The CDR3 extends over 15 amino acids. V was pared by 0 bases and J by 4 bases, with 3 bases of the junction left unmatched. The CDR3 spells CASSVGGDRGYEQYF. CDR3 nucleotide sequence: TGTGCCAGCAGCGTAGGAGGGGACAGGGGGTACGAGCAGTACTTC.

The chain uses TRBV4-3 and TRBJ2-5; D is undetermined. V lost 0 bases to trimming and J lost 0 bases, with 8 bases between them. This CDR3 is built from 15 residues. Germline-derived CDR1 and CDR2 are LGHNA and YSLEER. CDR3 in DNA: TGCGCCAGCAGCCAAGATGCACAGCACCAAGAGACCCAGTACTTC. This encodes CASSQDAQHQETQYF.

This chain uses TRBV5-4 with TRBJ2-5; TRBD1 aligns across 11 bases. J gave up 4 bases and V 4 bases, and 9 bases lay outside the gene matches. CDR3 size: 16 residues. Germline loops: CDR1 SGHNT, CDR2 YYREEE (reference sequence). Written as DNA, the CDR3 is TGTGCCAGCAGCCACGAAGGACAGGGGGCGCGAGAGACCCAGTACTTC. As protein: CASSHEGQGARETQYF.

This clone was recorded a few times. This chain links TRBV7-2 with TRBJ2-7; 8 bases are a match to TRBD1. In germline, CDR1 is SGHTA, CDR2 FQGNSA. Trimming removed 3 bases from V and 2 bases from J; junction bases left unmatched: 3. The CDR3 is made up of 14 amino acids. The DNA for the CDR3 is TGTGCCAGCAGCTTGGACAGGGACGCCTACGAGCAGTACGTC. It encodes CASSLDRDAYEQYV.

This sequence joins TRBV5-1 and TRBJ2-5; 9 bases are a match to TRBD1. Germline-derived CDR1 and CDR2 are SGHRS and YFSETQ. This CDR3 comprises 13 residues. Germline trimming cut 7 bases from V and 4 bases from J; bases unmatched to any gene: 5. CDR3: CASYRGLGETQYF. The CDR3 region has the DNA TGCGCCAGCTACAGGGGGCTTGGAGAGACCCAGTACTTC.

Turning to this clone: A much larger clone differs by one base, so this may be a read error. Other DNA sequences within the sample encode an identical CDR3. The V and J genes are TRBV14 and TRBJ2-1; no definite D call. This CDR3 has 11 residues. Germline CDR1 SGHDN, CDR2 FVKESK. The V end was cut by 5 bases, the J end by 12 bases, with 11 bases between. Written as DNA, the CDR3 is TGTGCCAGCAGCACCGGACCGTGGCAGTTCTTC. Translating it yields CASSTGPWQFF. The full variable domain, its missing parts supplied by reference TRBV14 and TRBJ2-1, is EAGVTQFPSHSVIEKGQTVTLRCDPISGHDNLYWYRRVMGKEIKFLLHFVKESKQDESGMPNNRFLAERTGGTYSTLKVQPAELEDSGVYFCASSTGPWQFFGPGTRLTVL.

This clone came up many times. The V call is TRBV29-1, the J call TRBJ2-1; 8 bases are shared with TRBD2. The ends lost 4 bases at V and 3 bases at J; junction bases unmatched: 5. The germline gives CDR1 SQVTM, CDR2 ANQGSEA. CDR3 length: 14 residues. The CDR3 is CSVVSGRLYNEQFF. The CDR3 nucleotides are TGCAGCGTTGTAAGCGGGAGACTCTACAATGAGCAGTTCTTC.

CDR3 residues: CSAPSSRGIYTNEQFF. The CDR3 DNA is TGCAGCGCCCCCTCCTCCAGGGGAATCTATACAAATGAGCAGTTCTTC. This sequence joins TRBV29-1 and TRBJ2-1, with D possibly matching TRBD1 (6 bases). CDR3 length: 16 amino acids. Trimming cost V 7 bases and J 7 bases, with 26 bases left between them. Germline loops: CDR1 SQVTM, CDR2 ANQGSEA.

In nucleotides, the CDR3 is TGTGCCATCAGTGAGTCTGGTACAAAAGAAAAACTGTTTTTT. Translating it yields CAISESGTKEKLFF. The V gene is TRBV10-3, the J gene TRBJ1-4; no firm D call. This CDR3 is 14 amino acids long. Germline CDR1 and CDR2: ENHRY and SYGVKD. Trimming took 0 bases from V and 8 from J, leaving 10 bases between them.

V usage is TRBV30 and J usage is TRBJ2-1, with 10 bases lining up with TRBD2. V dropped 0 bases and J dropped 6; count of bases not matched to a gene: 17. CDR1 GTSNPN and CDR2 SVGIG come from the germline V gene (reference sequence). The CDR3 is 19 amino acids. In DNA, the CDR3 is TGTGCCTGGAGTGTACATATTGCGGTCCTAGCGGGAGCGATCAATGAGCAGTTCTTC. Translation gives CAWSVHIAVLAGAINEQFF.

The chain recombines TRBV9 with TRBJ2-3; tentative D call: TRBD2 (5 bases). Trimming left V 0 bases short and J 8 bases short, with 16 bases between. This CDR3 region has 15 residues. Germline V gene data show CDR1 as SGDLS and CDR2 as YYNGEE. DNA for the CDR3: TGTGCCAGCAGCGTAGAGGTGGACTTTTTGGGTACGCAGTATTTT. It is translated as CASSVEVDFLGTQYF.

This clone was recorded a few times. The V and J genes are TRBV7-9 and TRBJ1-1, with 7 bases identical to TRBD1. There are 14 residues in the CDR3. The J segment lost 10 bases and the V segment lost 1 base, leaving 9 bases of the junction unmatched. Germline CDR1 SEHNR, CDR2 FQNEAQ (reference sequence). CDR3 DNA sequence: TGTGCCAGCAGCTTAGAAGTTAGGGGGCGCGCAGCTTTCTTT. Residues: CASSLEVRGRAAFF. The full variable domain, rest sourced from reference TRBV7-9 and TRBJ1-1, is DTGVSQNPRHKITKRGQNVTFRCDPISEHNRLYWYRQTLGQGPEFLTYFQNEAQLEKSRLLSDRFSAERPKGSFSTLEIQRTEQGDSAMYLCASSLEVRGRAAFFGQGTRLTVV.

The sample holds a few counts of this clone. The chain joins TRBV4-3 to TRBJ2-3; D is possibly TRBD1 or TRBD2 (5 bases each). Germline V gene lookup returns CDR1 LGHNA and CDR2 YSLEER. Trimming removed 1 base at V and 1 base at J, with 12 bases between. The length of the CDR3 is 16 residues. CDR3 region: CASSQVGGVGTDTQYF. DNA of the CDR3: TGCGCCAGCAGCCAAGTTGGGGGAGTTGGCACAGATACGCAGTATTTT.

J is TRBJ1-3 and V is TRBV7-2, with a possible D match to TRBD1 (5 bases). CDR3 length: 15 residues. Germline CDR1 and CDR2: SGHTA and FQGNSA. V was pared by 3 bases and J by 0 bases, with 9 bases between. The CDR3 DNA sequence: TGTGCCAGCAGCTTTCTCGGGGGCTCTGGAAACACCATATATTTT. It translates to CASSFLGGSGNTIYF.

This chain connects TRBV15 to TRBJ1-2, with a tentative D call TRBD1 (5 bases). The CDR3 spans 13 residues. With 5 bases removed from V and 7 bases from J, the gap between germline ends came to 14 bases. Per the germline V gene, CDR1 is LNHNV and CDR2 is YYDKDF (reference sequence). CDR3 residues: CATSLGGKFGYTF. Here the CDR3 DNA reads TGTGCCACCAGCCTTGGGGGGAAGTTTGGCTACACCTTC.

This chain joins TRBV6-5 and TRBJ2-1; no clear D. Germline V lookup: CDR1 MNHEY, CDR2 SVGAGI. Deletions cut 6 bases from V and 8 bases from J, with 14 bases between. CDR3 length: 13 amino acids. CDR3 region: CASRERVLDEQFF. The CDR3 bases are TGTGCCAGCAGAGAAAGGGTTCTGGATGAGCAGTTCTTC.

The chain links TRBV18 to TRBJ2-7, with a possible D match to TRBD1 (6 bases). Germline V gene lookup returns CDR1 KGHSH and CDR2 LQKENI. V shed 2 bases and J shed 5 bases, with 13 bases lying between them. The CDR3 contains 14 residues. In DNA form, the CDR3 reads TGTGCCAGCTCACCATGGAACAGGGTGGACGAGCAGTACTTC. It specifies CASSPWNRVDEQYF.

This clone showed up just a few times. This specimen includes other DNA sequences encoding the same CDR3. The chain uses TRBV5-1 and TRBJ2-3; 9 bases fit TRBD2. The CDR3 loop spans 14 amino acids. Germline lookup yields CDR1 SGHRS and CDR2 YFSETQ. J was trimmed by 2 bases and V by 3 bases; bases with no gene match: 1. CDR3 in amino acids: CASSSSGATDTQYF. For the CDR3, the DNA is TGCGCCAGCAGCTCTAGCGGGGCCACAGATACGCAGTATTTT.

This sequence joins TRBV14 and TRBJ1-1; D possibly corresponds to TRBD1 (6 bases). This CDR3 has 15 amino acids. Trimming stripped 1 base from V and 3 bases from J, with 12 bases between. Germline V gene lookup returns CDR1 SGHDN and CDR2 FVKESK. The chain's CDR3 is CASSQGLHRDTEAFF. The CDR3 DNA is TGTGCCAGCAGCCAAGGCTTGCACAGGGACACTGAAGCTTTCTTT.